This TCR beta chain stems from a study of cytotoxic CD8 clonotypes in ibrutinib-treated CLL. Study-wide results and caveats: Researchers report that baseline clonality outpaced age-matched healthy donors and tracked circulating CD8+ T-cell counts.

The V end was cut by 5 bases, the J end by 6 bases, with 11 bases between. This CDR3 spans 14 amino acids. Germline-derived CDR1 and CDR2 are SGHTA and FQGNSA. Profiling relied on immunoSEQ multiplex PCR, and the TCRdb table lists in-frame clones only, not all of them. The sample shows fewer than 90,000 clones, 68% of them seen only once. As regards this clone: The antigen remains undetermined.

This chain links TRBV7-2 with TRBJ1-6; tentatively, D is TRBD1 (6 bases). Source: PBMCs, taken after 12 months of ibrutinib treatment. This TCR was recovered from a human donor with chronic lymphocytic leukemia. The CDR3 region has the DNA TGTGCCAGCAGCCAAGGACAGAGTAATTCACCCCTCCACTTT. Its protein is CASSQGQSNSPLHF.